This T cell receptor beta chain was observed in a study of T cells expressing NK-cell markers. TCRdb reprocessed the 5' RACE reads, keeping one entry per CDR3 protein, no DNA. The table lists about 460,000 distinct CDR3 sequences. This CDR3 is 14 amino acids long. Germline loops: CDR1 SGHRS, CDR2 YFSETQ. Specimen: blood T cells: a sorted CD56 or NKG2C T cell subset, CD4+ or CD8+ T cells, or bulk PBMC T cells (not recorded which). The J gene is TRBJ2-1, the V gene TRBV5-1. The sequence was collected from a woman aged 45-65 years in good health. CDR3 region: CASSTGSLGNEQFF.